A single sample is the source of the 29 T cell receptor beta chains below, sequenced in a study of shared clonotypes between healthy human individuals. Sequencing was performed with immunoSEQ multiplex PCR; in TCRdb, only in-frame clones are kept and a portion is missing. The sample includes approximately 1.9 million clones, just over 90% of them seen just once. The naive CD8 fraction comprised CD45RO-negative cells positively selected for CCR7 and excluded terminally differentiated effector memory CD45RA+ cells. Source material: naive CD8+ T cells from PBMCs. The receptors here all came from a man aged 18 to 30 in good health. Some clones in this sample may be carry-over from other donors' samples.

The chain links TRBV15 to TRBJ1-5, with D possibly matching TRBD1 (5 bases). The germline V gene encodes CDR1 LNHNV and CDR2 YYDKDF (reference sequence). The CDR3 totals 15 residues. The ends were cut back, 5 bases at V and 3 bases at J, with 14 bases in the middle. CDR3 protein: CATSEDGTLNQPQHF. The DNA of the CDR3 is TGTGCCACCAGCGAAGACGGGACCCTCAATCAGCCCCAGCATTTT.

The chain carries TRBV27 and TRBJ1-2, with D possibly being TRBD1 (6 bases). The germline gives CDR1 MNHEY, CDR2 SMNVEV (reference sequence). The V and J ends lost 5 bases and 5 bases respectively, with 12 bases between them. The CDR3 runs to 13 residues. The CDR3 sequence: CASSPRGKYGYTF. The CDR3 DNA follows: TGTGCCAGCAGTCCCAGGGGCAAATATGGCTACACCTTC.

This chain joins TRBV7-9 and TRBJ1-2; 10 positions match TRBD1. V was clipped by 3 bases and J by 8 bases; unmatched bases: 6. The CDR3 has 14 residues. Germline CDR1 is SEHNR and CDR2 is FQNEAQ (reference sequence). The CDR3 region is CASSFTGTGVGYTF. CDR3 nucleotide sequence: TGTGCCAGCAGCTTTACCGGGACAGGGGTAGGCTACACCTTC.

The V gene is TRBV19, the J gene TRBJ1-4; TRBD1 aligns across 9 bases. Looked up from germline, CDR1 is LNHDA and CDR2 is SQIVND (reference sequence). Trimming cost V 2 bases and J 7 bases; bases outside gene matches: 20. This CDR3 is 20 amino acids long. CDR3 coding DNA: TGTGCCAGTAGTATATACCTCTTCCCCGGGACAGGGCTCTTTTCTGAAAAACTGTTTTTT. Translating it yields CASSIYLFPGTGLFSEKLFF.

The chain combines TRBV6-4 with TRBJ1-2; D remains ambiguous. Germline V gene sequence: CDR1 MRHNA, CDR2 SNTAGT. The CDR3 consists of 16 residues. Trimming cost V 1 base and J 8 bases, with 20 bases left between them. CDR3 in amino acids: CASSDFEVGGNYGYTF. The DNA for the CDR3 is TGTGCCAGCAGTGACTTTGAGGTAGGAGGGAATTACGGCTACACCTTC.

In the case of this clone: Other DNA sequences from this sample encode an identical CDR3 as well. The V and J genes are TRBV11-2 and TRBJ2-2; D gene uncertain. CDR3 length: 13 residues. V gave up 4 bases and J gave up 3 bases, with 6 bases separating them. Germline-derived CDR1 and CDR2 are SGHAT and FQNNGV. The CDR3 DNA reads TGTGCCAGCAGCTCCCGTGACACCGGGGAGCTGTTTTTT. Residues: CASSSRDTGELFF.

The chain employs TRBV4-3 and TRBJ2-7; no definite D call. The CDR3 sequence is 14 residues long. Trimming took 0 bases from V and 5 from J, leaving 11 bases between them. Germline-derived CDR1 and CDR2 are LGHNA and YSLEER. CDR3 sequence: CASSQEYSLDEQYF. CDR3 DNA sequence: TGCGCCAGCAGCCAAGAATATTCATTGGACGAGCAGTACTTC.

This chain uses TRBV13 with TRBJ2-2; TRBD2 agrees at 14 bases. From germline, CDR1 is PRHDT and CDR2 FYEKMQ (reference sequence). The V gene end was trimmed by 5 bases and the J gene end by 6 bases; junction bases not matched to a gene: 5. The CDR3 totals 16 residues. The CDR3 loop reads CASSPTGLAGAGELFF. CDR3 sequence (DNA): TGTGCCAGCAGCCCTACGGGACTAGCGGGAGCCGGGGAGCTGTTTTTT.

The genes are TRBV28 and TRBJ1-5, with 10 bases matching TRBD1. Germline V lookup: CDR1 MDHEN, CDR2 SYDVKM. Trimming cost V 5 bases and J 4 bases; bases outside gene matches: 8. The CDR3 has 16 residues. The CDR3 reads CASSPPGTGVNQPQHF. The CDR3 nucleotides read TGTGCCAGCAGTCCCCCGGGGACAGGGGTGAATCAGCCCCAGCATTTT.

The gene calls are TRBV7-2 and TRBJ2-4, with D uncertain. The CDR3 runs 16 residues. Deletions cut 4 bases from V and 0 bases from J, with 13 bases between. Per the germline V gene, CDR1 is SGHTA and CDR2 is FQGNSA. The CDR3 loop is CASSSDRNIAKNIQYF. CDR3 DNA sequence: TGTGCCAGCAGCTCCGACCGGAATATAGCCAAAAACATTCAGTACTTC. Full variable domain (outside the CDR3, taken from reference TRBV7-2 and TRBJ2-4): GAGVSQSPSNKVTEKGKDVELRCDPISGHTALYWYRQSLGQGLEFLIYFQGNSAPDKSGLPSDRFSAERTGGSVSTLTIQRTQQEDSAVYLCASSSDRNIAKNIQYFGAGTRLSVL.

The V and J genes are TRBV30 and TRBJ2-5; 11 bases are a match to TRBD1. The V and J ends lost 1 base and 1 base, in that order; junction bases with no gene match: 8. Looked up from germline, CDR1 is GTSNPN and CDR2 is SVGIG (reference sequence). The CDR3 has 17 residues. CDR3 DNA: TGTGCCTGGAGTGGGTCCGGACAGGGGGCTCTCCAAGAGACCCAGTACTTC. It encodes CAWSGSGQGALQETQYF.

V is TRBV4-1 and J is TRBJ2-1; D is ambiguous. Germline V CDR1 and CDR2: MGHRA, YSYEKL. V was pared by 4 bases and J by 9 bases, with 19 bases between. The CDR3 has 15 residues. The CDR3 loop is CASSPQRLAGGEQFF. The CDR3 DNA is TGCGCCAGCAGCCCCCAAAGGTTAGCTGGCGGTGAGCAGTTCTTC.

This sequence joins TRBV4-1 and TRBJ2-7; weak D call: TRBD2 (6 bases). This CDR3 region has 14 residues. Germline V gives CDR1 MGHRA, CDR2 YSYEKL. V lost 3 bases, J lost 4 bases, and 13 bases lay in between. This CDR3 reads CASSHPGGLYEQYF. In DNA, the CDR3 is TGCGCCAGCAGCCATCCCGGGGGACTGTACGAGCAGTACTTC.

The CDR3 bases are TGTGCCAGCAGTTGGGATGTGGATACGCAGTATTTT. Translation gives CASSWDVDTQYF. The V and J genes are TRBV28 and TRBJ2-3, with D uncertain. Trimming stripped 4 bases from V and 6 bases from J, with 8 bases between. Germline lookup yields CDR1 MDHEN and CDR2 SYDVKM. CDR3 length: 12 amino acids.

V usage is TRBV7-9 and J usage is TRBJ1-4; 7 bases agree with TRBD1. The CDR3 sequence is 15 residues long. The germline V gene encodes CDR1 SEHNR and CDR2 FQNEAQ (reference sequence). V dropped 4 bases and J dropped 1; count of bases not matched to a gene: 3. The CDR3 reads CASSSRQGTNEKLFF. The DNA of the CDR3 is TGTGCCAGCAGCTCCCGACAGGGAACTAATGAAAAACTGTTTTTT.

The rearrangement joins TRBV30 to TRBJ2-6; D unclear. The germline V gene encodes CDR1 GTSNPN and CDR2 SVGIG (reference sequence). The CDR3 has 13 residues. Trimming stripped 3 bases from V and 3 bases from J, with 6 bases between. DNA for the CDR3: TGTGCCTGGAGCTTTGGTGGGGCCAACGTCCTGACTTTC. It codes for CAWSFGGANVLTF.

The rearrangement uses TRBV27 and TRBJ2-7; D is unresolved. This CDR3 comprises 14 residues. V was cut by 5 bases and J by 0 bases, with 11 bases left in between. The V gene's germline CDR1 is MNHEY and CDR2 SMNVEV (reference sequence). The CDR3 protein is CASSTREASYEQYF. The CDR3, as DNA: TGTGCCAGCAGTACAAGGGAAGCCTCCTACGAGCAGTACTTC.

This clone was seen a single time. The rearrangement links TRBV27 to TRBJ2-1; TRBD1 or TRBD2 may be the D gene (5 bases each). The CDR3 length is 14 residues. Germline assignment: CDR1 MNHEY and CDR2 SMNVEV (reference sequence). V was cut by 3 bases and J by 5 bases, with 11 bases left in between. The CDR3, as DNA: TGTGCCAGCAGTTTTTACGGGACCAACAATGAGCAGTTCTTC. It codes for CASSFYGTNNEQFF.

The rearrangement joins TRBV27 to TRBJ1-1; the match to TRBD1 covers 9 bases. The CDR3 contains 14 residues. Germline V CDR1 and CDR2: MNHEY, SMNVEV (reference sequence). Trimming removed 6 bases from V and 2 bases from J; junction bases left unmatched: 4. The CDR3 is CASRDRGGNTEAFF. The CDR3 nucleotides read TGTGCCAGCAGAGACAGGGGGGGAAACACTGAAGCTTTCTTT.

J is TRBJ2-1 and V is TRBV28, with TRBD2 matching over 16 bases. J gave up 0 bases and V 4 bases, and 15 bases lay outside the gene matches. The CDR3 is 22 residues long. Germline V gives CDR1 MDHEN, CDR2 SYDVKM. This CDR3 reads CASSSGLAGGPNPLSSYNEQFF. In DNA form, the CDR3 reads TGTGCCAGCAGTTCGGGACTAGCGGGAGGGCCAAACCCTCTTAGCTCCTACAATGAGCAGTTCTTC.

The chain carries TRBV4-1 and TRBJ1-3, with D perhaps TRBD1 (5 bases). Germline CDR1 is MGHRA and CDR2 is YSYEKL. Trimming removed 4 bases from V and 2 bases from J, with 12 bases in between. The CDR3 is 15 residues long. CDR3 DNA sequence: TGCGCCAGCAGCCCGACAGCTTGGGCTGGAAACACCATATATTTT. This translates into CASSPTAWAGNTIYF.

The rearrangement joins TRBV27 to TRBJ2-2; TRBD2 aligns across 13 bases. CDR1 MNHEY and CDR2 SMNVEV come from the germline V gene (reference sequence). The V segment lost 6 bases and the J segment 4 bases; nucleotides outside the gene matches: 2. The CDR3 spans 15 residues. CDR3 residues: CASRGLAGLTGELFF. The CDR3 bases are TGTGCCAGCAGGGGACTAGCGGGACTCACCGGGGAGCTGTTTTTT.

Of note for this clone: Other DNA sequences in the same sample also yield this CDR3. V usage is TRBV5-1 and J usage is TRBJ2-7; D is undetermined. The V and J ends lost 0 bases and 6 bases respectively, with 4 bases between them. The CDR3 runs 11 residues. CDR1 and CDR2 from the germline V gene are SGHRS and YFSETQ. CDR3 sequence reads: CASSLESEQYF. The DNA of the CDR3 is TGCGCCAGCAGCTTGGAGTCCGAGCAGTACTTC.

Comment on this clone: The same CDR3 is also encoded by other DNA sequences in this sample. This chain links TRBV9 with TRBJ1-2, with 7 bases fitting TRBD1. The CDR3 runs to 15 residues. V gave up 4 bases and J gave up 0 bases; unmatched junction bases: 6. CDR1 and CDR2 (germline): SGDLS, YYNGEE. The CDR3 nucleotides read TGTGCCAGCAGCACGAGACAGGGCACTAACTATGGCTACACCTTC. Its protein is CASSTRQGTNYGYTF. Complete variable domain (other parts from reference TRBV9 and TRBJ1-2): DSGVTQTPKHLITATGQRVTLRCSPRSGDLSVYWYQQSLDQGLQFLIQYYNGEERAKGNILERFSAQQFPDLHSELNLSSLELGDSALYFCASSTRQGTNYGYTFGSGTRLTVV.

In DNA, the CDR3 is TGTGCCAGCAGCTTGCACCCACCCAGCTCTGGGGCCAACGTCCTGACTTTC. Amino acid sequence: CASSLHPPSSGANVLTF. This sequence joins TRBV5-6 and TRBJ2-6; D is ambiguous. Trimming pared 1 base from V and 0 bases from J, leaving 11 bases between. CDR1 SGHDT and CDR2 YYEEEE come from the germline V gene. This CDR3 region has 17 residues.

The chain employs TRBV7-9 and TRBJ2-1, with D maybe TRBD2 (5 bases). The germline V gene encodes CDR1 SEHNR and CDR2 FQNEAQ (reference sequence). Trimming took 8 bases from V and 7 from J, leaving 18 bases between them. The CDR3 has 14 residues. Written as DNA, the CDR3 is TGTGCCAGCTCAATAGCGCAAGGTTTAAATGAGCAGTTCTTC. Protein product: CASSIAQGLNEQFF.

CDR3 in DNA: TGTGCCAGCAGCTTGGAACTTCAGCCCCAGCATTTT. This gives the protein CASSLELQPQHF. The chain employs TRBV5-5 and TRBJ1-5; D is ambiguous. The V end was cut by 0 bases, the J end by 6 bases, with 4 bases between. The CDR3 is made up of 12 amino acids. Germline values: CDR1 SGHKS, CDR2 YYEKEE (reference sequence).

The chain recombines TRBV29-1 with TRBJ1-1, with 8 bases that match TRBD1. CDR1 is SQVTM, CDR2 ANQGSEA, per germline. Trimming cost V 7 bases and J 1 base; bases outside gene matches: 5. The CDR3 runs to 13 residues. CDR3 DNA sequence: TGCAGCGCTTGGACAGGGCGGAACACTGAAGCTTTCTTT. As protein: CSAWTGRNTEAFF.

A word on this clone: This same CDR3 is encoded by further DNA sequences in the sample. The chain joins TRBV29-1 to TRBJ2-2; no reliable D call. Trimming shortened V by 4 bases and J by 5 bases, and 8 bases separated the two germline ends. Germline V gene sequence: CDR1 SQVTM, CDR2 ANQGSEA. The CDR3 contains 12 residues. CDR3 sequence (DNA): TGCAGCGTTGTGCAGTTGACCGGGGAGCTGTTTTTT. Its translation is CSVVQLTGELFF.